This TCR beta chain was observed in a study of T cells in Graves' hyperthyroidism and ophthalmopathy. Study results and limitations: By a 13 V-J model, ophthalmopathy was set apart from stable hyperthyroidism. Blood shared most expanded thyroid clonotypes above 0.001. The model identified upcoming ophthalmopathy a median approximately seven months ahead of onset.

This clonotype appeared a few times. What it binds is unknown. Researchers amplified the TCR beta CDR3 regions from RNA transcripts. HTBI primers were the set used in a first-round RT-PCR of the TCR CDR3. TCRdb fed the multiplex PCR reads into MiXCR, producing one record per CDR3 protein. The sample holds fewer than 550,000 distinct CDR3 sequences; 15% to 17% are singletons and the top ten take over 7.5%. From germline, CDR1 is SGHTA and CDR2 FQGTGA. The CDR3 totals 15 residues. The V gene end was trimmed by 5 bases and the J gene end by 9 bases; junction bases not matched to a gene: 11. It was less than 13 ml of fresh peripheral blood that supplied the PBMCs.

The rearrangement joins TRBV7-3 to TRBJ2-1, with 9 bases fitting TRBD2. The sequence was obtained from a woman between 18 and 29 years old with Graves' hyperthyroidism. Sample: blood. The CDR3 sequence is CASSPAGLATGEQFF. The DNA of the CDR3 is TGTGCCAGCAGCCCCGCGGGACTAGCCACGGGTGAGCAGTTCTTC.